This T cell receptor beta chain was observed in a study of vaccination effects on CD4 cells after COVID-19. Findings of the study overall: Late in the post-vaccination period, infection-induced and vaccine-induced clones underwent marked clonal contraction.

Prior to sequencing, the ViraFEST assay stimulated PBMC with viral peptide pools, which expanded the antigen-specific CD4+ T cells. Cells that had been cultured for approximately ten days were the source of isolated CD4+ T cells. Convalescent patients had PCR-confirmed SARS-CoV-2 infection between March and December 2020. A density of roughly 2 million PBMC per well was used; these cells were cultured with approximately 9.3 IU/ml IL-2 and roughly 9.2 ug/ml peptides. As concerns this clone: Antigen specificity is unknown.

V shed 7 bases, J shed 10 bases, and the junction held 7 bases outside the gene matches. The CDR3 has 14 residues. Germline CDR1 reads SEHNR; CDR2 reads FQNEAQ (reference sequence). Assay: immunoSEQ multiplex PCR; the TCRdb copy retains only in-frame clones and omits some. The table shows 35,000 to 55,000 clones, with about three quarters occurring only once. The receptor was derived from a human donor who had a prior SARS-CoV-2 infection. The genes are TRBV7-9 and TRBJ1-6; 10 bases match TRBD1. The source was CD4+ T cells from PBMCs cultured with a peptide pool, collected before COVID-19 vaccination. The CDR3 here is CASTTRDRGSPLHF. For the CDR3, the DNA is TGTGCCAGCACCACCCGGGACAGGGGATCACCCCTCCACTTT.